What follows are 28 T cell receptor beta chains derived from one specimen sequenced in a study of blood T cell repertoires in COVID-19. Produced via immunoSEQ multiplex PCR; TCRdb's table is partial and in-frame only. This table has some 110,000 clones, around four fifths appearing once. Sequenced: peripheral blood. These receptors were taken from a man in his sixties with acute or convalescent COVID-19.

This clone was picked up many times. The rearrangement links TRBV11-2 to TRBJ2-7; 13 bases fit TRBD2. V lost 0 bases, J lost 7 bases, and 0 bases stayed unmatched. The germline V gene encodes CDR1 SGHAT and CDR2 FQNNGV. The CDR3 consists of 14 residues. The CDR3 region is CASSLEGLAGEQYV. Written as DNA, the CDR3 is TGTGCCAGCAGCTTAGAGGGACTAGCGGGGGAGCAGTACGTC.

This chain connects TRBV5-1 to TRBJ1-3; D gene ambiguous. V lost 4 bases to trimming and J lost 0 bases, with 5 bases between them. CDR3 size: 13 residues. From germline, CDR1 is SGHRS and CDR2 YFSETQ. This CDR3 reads CASSLDSGNTIYF. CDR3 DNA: TGCGCCAGCAGCCTAGACTCTGGAAACACCATATATTTT.

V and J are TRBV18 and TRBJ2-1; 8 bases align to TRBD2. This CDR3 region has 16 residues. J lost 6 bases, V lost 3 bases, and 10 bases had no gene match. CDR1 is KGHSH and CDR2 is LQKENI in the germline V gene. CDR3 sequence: CASSPQAGRGFNEQFF. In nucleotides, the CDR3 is TGTGCCAGCTCACCCCAAGCCGGGAGGGGGTTCAATGAGCAGTTCTTC.

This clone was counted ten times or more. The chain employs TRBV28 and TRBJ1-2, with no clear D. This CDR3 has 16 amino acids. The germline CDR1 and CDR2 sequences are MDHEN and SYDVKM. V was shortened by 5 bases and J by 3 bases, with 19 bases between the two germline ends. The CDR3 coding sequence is TGTGCCAGCAGTGGCTTCACTGGAGCCTTCGACTATGGCTACACCTTC. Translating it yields CASSGFTGAFDYGYTF.

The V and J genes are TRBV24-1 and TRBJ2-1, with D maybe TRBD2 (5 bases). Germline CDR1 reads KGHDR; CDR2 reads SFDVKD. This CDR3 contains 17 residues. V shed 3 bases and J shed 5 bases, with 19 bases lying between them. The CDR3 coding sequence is TGTGCCACCAGTGATCCCCTCCGGGCGGGCAGAGACAATGAGCAGTTCTTC. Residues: CATSDPLRAGRDNEQFF.

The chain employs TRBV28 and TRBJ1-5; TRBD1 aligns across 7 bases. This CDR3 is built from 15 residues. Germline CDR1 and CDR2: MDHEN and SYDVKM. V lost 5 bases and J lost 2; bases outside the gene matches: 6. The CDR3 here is CASSGRDSGNQPQHF. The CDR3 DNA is TGTGCCAGCAGTGGACGGGACAGCGGCAATCAGCCCCAGCATTTT. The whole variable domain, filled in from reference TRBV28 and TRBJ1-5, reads DVKVTQSSRYLVKRTGEKVFLECVQDMDHENMFWYRQDPGLGLRLIYFSYDVKMKEKGDIPEGYSVSREKKERFSLILESASTNQTSMYLCASSGRDSGNQPQHFGDGTRLSIL.

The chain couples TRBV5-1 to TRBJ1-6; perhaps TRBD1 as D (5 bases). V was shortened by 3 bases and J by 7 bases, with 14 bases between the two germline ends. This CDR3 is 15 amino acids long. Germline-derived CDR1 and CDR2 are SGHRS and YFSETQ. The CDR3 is CASSSVGRVNSPLHF. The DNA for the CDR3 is TGCGCCAGCAGCTCGGTGGGCAGGGTCAATTCACCCCTCCACTTT.

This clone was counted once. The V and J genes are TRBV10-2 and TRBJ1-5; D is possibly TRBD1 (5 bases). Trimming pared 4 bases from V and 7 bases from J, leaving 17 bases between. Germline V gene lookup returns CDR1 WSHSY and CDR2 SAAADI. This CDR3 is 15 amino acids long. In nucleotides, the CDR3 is TGCGCCAGCAGTGGGGGGGGGTCGGGTTTGCAGCCCCAGCATTTT. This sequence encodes CASSGGGSGLQPQHF.

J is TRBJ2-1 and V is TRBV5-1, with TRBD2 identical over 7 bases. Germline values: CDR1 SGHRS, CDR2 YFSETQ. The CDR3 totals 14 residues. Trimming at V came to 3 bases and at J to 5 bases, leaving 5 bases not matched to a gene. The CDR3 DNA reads TGCGCCAGCAGCTGGGCTAGCGGCAACAATGAGCAGTTCTTC. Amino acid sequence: CASSWASGNNEQFF.

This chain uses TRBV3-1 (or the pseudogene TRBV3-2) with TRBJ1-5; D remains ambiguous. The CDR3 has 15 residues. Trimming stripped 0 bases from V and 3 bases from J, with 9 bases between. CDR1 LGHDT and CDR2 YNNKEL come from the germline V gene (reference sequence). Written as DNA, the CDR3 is TGTGCCAGCAGCCAAGACATGCGGTCCAATCAGCCCCAGCATTTT. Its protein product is CASSQDMRSNQPQHF.

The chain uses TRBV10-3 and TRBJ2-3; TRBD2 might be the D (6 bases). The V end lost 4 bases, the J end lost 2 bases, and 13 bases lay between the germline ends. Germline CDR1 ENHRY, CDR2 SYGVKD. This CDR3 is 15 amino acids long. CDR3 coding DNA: TGTGCCATCAGTGTTGGTAGGCGGGACACAGATACGCAGTATTTT. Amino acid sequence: CAISVGRRDTDTQYF.

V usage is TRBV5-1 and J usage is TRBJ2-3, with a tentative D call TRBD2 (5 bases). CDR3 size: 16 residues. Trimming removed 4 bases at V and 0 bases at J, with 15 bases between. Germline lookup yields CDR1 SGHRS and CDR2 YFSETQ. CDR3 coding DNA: TGCGCCAGCAGCCGCGACCCTGGCGGGAGCACAGATACGCAGTATTTT. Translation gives CASSRDPGGSTDTQYF. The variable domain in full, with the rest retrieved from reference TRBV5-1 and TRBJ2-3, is KAGVTQTPRYLIKTRGQQVTLSCSPISGHRSVSWYQQTPGQGLQFLFEYFSETQRNKGNFPGRFSGRQFSNSRSEMNVSTLELGDSALYLCASSRDPGGSTDTQYFGPGTRLTVL.

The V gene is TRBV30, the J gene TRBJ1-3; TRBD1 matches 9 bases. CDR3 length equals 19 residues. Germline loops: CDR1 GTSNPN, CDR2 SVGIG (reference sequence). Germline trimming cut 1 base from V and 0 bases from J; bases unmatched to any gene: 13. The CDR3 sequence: CAWSGWGQGVRLSGNTIYF. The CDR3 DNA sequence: TGTGCCTGGAGTGGATGGGGACAGGGCGTACGTCTCTCTGGAAACACCATATATTTT.

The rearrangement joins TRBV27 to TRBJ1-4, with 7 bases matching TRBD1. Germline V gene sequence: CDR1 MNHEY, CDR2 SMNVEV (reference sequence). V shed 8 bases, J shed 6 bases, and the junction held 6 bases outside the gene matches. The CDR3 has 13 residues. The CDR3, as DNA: TGTGCCAGCCGAACAGGGGCGGATGAAAAACTGTTTTTT. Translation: CASRTGADEKLFF.

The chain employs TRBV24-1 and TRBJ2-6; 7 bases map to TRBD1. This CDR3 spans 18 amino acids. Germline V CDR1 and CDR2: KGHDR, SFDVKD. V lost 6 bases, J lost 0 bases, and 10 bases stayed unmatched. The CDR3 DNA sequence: TGTGCCACCAGTCACACCGGGACAGAGCACTCTGGGGCCAACGTCCTGACTTTC. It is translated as CATSHTGTEHSGANVLTF.

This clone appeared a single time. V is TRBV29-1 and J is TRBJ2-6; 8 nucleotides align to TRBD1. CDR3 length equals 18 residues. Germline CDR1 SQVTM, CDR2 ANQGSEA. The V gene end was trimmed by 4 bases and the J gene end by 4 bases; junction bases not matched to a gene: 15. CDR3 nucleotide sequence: TGCAGCGTTGTCTCTGGGGCAGGGGGCAAATCCGGGGCCAACGTCCTGACTTTC. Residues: CSVVSGAGGKSGANVLTF.

The CDR3 bases are TGCAGCGTTGAAGAGGGGAGCTCCTACAATGAGCAGTTCTTC. This gives the protein CSVEEGSSYNEQFF. The chain has TRBV29-1 and TRBJ2-1; perhaps TRBD2 as D (5 bases). The germline V and J ends were trimmed by 0 bases and 0 bases, with 6 bases remaining between them. This CDR3 spans 14 amino acids. Germline loops: CDR1 SQVTM, CDR2 ANQGSEA.

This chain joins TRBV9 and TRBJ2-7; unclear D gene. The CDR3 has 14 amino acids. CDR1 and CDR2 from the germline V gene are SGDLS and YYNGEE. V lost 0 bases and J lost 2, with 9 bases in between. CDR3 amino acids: CASSVEAVTYEQYF. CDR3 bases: TGTGCCAGCAGCGTAGAGGCGGTAACCTACGAGCAGTACTTC.

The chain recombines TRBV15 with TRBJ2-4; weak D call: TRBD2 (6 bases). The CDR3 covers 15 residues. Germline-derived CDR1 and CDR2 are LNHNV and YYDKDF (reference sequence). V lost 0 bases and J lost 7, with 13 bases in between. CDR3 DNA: TGTGCCACCAGCAGAGATCACGGAGGGTATAACATTCAGTACTTC. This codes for CATSRDHGGYNIQYF.

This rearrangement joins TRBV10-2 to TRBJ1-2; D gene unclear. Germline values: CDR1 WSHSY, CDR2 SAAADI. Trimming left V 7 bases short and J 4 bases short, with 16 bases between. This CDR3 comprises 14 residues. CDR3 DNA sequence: TGCGCCAGCAAGGGTGTGGAGGTAATCTATGGCTACACCTTC. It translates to CASKGVEVIYGYTF.

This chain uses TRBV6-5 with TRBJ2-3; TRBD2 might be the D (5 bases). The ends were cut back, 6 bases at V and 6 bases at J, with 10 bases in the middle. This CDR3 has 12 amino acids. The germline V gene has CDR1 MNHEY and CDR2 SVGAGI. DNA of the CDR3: TGTGCCAGCAGCGAGAGGGCGGATACGCAGTATTTT. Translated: CASSERADTQYF.

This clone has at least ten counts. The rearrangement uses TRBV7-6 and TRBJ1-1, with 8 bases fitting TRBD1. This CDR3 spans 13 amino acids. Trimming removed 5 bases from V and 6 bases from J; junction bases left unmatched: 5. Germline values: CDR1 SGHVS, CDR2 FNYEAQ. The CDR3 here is CASSANRGAEAFF. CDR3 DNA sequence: TGTGCCAGCAGCGCAAACAGGGGGGCTGAAGCTTTCTTT.

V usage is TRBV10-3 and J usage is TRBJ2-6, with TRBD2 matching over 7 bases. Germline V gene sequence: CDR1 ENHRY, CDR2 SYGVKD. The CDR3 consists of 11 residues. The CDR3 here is CAAGEANVLTF. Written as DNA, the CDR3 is TGTGCTGCGGGGGAAGCCAACGTCCTGACTTTC.

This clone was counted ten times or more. CDR3 protein: CASSEYRGALSSYEQYF. The CDR3, as DNA: TGTGCCAGCAGTGAATATCGCGGGGCCCTAAGCTCCTACGAGCAGTACTTC. The chain is built from TRBV25-1 and TRBJ2-7; a weak D match, TRBD2 (6 bases). The ends were cut back, 0 bases at V and 0 bases at J, with 15 bases in the middle. CDR1 MGHDK and CDR2 SYGVNS come from the germline V gene. This CDR3 has 17 amino acids.

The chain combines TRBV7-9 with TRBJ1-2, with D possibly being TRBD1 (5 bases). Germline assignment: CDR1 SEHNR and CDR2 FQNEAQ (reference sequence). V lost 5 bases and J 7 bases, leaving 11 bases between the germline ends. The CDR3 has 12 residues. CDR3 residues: CASSPGLRGYTF. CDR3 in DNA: TGTGCCAGCAGCCCGGGACTCCGTGGCTACACCTTC.

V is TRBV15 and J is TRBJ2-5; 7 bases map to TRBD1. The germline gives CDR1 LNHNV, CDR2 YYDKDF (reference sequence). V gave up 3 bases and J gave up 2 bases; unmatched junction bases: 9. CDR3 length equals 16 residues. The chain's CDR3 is CATSRPRQGPQETQYF. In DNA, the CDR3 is TGTGCCACCAGCAGGCCAAGACAGGGACCGCAAGAGACCCAGTACTTC.

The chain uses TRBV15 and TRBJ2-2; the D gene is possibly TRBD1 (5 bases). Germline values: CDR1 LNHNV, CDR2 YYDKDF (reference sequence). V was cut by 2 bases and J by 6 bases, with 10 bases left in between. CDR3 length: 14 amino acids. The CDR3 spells CATSRSQAAGELFF. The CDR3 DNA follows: TGTGCCACCAGCAGATCACAGGCGGCCGGGGAGCTGTTTTTT.

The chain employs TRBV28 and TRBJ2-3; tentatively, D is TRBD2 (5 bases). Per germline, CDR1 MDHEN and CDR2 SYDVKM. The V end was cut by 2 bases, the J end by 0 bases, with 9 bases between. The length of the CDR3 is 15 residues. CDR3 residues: CASSLQEVSTDTQYF. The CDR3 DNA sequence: TGTGCCAGCAGTTTACAGGAGGTGAGCACAGATACGCAGTATTTT.